This T cell receptor (beta chain) was recovered during a study of T-cell reconstitution after alpha-beta-depleted transplantation in children. Overall study findings and caveats: Where alpha-beta T cells came from about two months after transplant was reportedly several hundred expanded graft clones.

This CDR3 is built from 17 residues. The germline V gene encodes CDR1 SGHTA and CDR2 FQGNSA. V lost 2 bases and J lost 1; bases outside the gene matches: 7. The TCRbeta library was prepared with unique molecular identifiers. TCRdb re-derived calls from the PCR reads in MiXCR, one entry per CDR3 protein. The sample records under 750,000 distinct CDR3 sequences, roughly 23% being singletons. This clonotype was found a few times. Its antigen is undetermined. The V gene is TRBV7-2, the J gene TRBJ2-1, with 8 bases matching TRBD1. The specimen was PBMCs, mostly from graft donor cells, collected 360 days after TCRalphabeta/CD19-depleted stem cell transplant. This TCR was recovered from a boy under two years old who had a stem cell transplant for acute myeloid leukemia, so the T cells may come from the graft donor. This CDR3 is CASSLSRGRVSYNEQFF. The CDR3 bases are TGTGCCAGCAGCTTAAGCAGGGGGCGGGTGTCCTACAATGAGCAGTTCTTC.